Following are 27 T cell receptor beta chains from one sample sequenced in a study of early T cells in non-severe SARS-CoV-2 infection. Each CDR3 protein gets one entry after TCRdb re-called the 5' RACE reads with MiXCR. The sample has roughly 75,000 distinct CDR3 sequences; over 9% are singletons. The source material was whole blood. The origin of the receptors is an adult who was a healthcare worker with PCR-confirmed SARS-CoV-2 infection or an uninfected control (not recorded which).

This clonotype appeared once. This CDR3 reads CASSEQGPKTQYF. CDR3 coding DNA: TGCGCCAGCAGCGAACAGGGGCCGAAGACCCAGTACTTC. This rearrangement joins TRBV5-1 to TRBJ2-5, with 7 positions matching TRBD1. The length of the CDR3 is 13 residues. Looked up from germline, CDR1 is SGHRS and CDR2 is YFSETQ. The trim removed 4 bases at V and 6 bases at J, leaving 6 bases unmatched.

This clonotype was counted ten times or more. The chain carries TRBV28 and TRBJ2-7; 13 bases fit TRBD2. V gave up 6 bases and J gave up 4 bases; unmatched junction bases: 12. The germline V gene has CDR1 MDHEN and CDR2 SYDVKM. The CDR3 runs to 17 residues. CDR3 in DNA: TGTGCCAGCAGGCGCGAGTACCGGACTAGCGGGAGTTACGAGCAGTACTTC. Translation gives CASRREYRTSGSYEQYF.

This clonotype was detected a few times. The chain links TRBV7-3 to TRBJ2-3, with D perhaps TRBD2 (5 bases). V dropped 4 bases and J dropped 5 bases, with 16 bases sitting between them. CDR3 length: 15 amino acids. Germline loops: CDR1 SGHTA, CDR2 FQGTGA. The CDR3 region is CASSSGMGAGDTQYF. CDR3 in DNA: TGTGCCAGCAGCTCTGGTATGGGAGCTGGAGATACGCAGTATTTT.

This clonotype occurred many times. This sequence joins TRBV12-3 or TRBV12-4 and TRBJ2-3, with no clear D. The CDR3 extends over 13 amino acids. With 1 base removed from V and 4 bases from J, the gap between germline ends came to 6 bases. CDR3 amino acids: CASSLGEADTQYF. Here the CDR3 DNA reads TGTGCCAGCAGTTTAGGAGAGGCAGATACGCAGTATTTT.

The genes are TRBV2 and TRBJ2-1, with TRBD1 identical over 10 bases. The CDR3 totals 18 residues. Germline CDR1 and CDR2: SNHLY and FYNNEI. The ends lost 5 bases at V and 7 bases at J; junction bases unmatched: 17. The CDR3 nucleotides read TGTGCCAGCAGTCCAATAGGACAGGGGGAATCTATCGGTAATGAGCAGTTCTTC. Amino acid sequence: CASSPIGQGESIGNEQFF.

This clonotype came up many times. V usage is TRBV2 and J usage is TRBJ1-1, with D possibly matching TRBD1 (5 bases). The CDR3 length is 15 residues. In germline, CDR1 is SNHLY, CDR2 FYNNEI. V lost 7 bases, J lost 0 bases, and 15 bases lay in between. The CDR3, as DNA: TGTGCCAGCACCGAGGGGTACACCTTGAACACTGAAGCTTTCTTT. Its protein is CASTEGYTLNTEAFF.

The table lists this clonotype with many counts. The chain recombines TRBV27 with TRBJ2-1, with 10 bases matching TRBD2. CDR1 is MNHEY, CDR2 SMNVEV, per germline (reference sequence). Trimming cost V 7 bases and J 9 bases; bases outside gene matches: 6. This CDR3 has 13 amino acids. The CDR3 loop is CASKKREGSEQFF. CDR3 sequence (DNA): TGTGCCAGCAAGAAGCGGGAGGGGAGTGAGCAGTTCTTC.

This clonotype has ten or more counts. V gene TRBV11-2 combines with J gene TRBJ2-3, with D possibly matching TRBD2 (6 bases). The germline V and J ends were trimmed by 5 bases and 4 bases, with 19 bases remaining between them. The CDR3 is 16 amino acids. Germline V gives CDR1 SGHAT, CDR2 FQNNGV. CDR3 sequence (DNA): TGTGCCAGCAGCCATTCGGGACTCCCCAGACCAGATACGCAGTATTTT. It codes for CASSHSGLPRPDTQYF.

This clonotype has a count of ten or more. The chain carries TRBV28 and TRBJ2-3; TRBD1 matches at 9 bases. Trimming cost V 3 bases and J 3 bases; bases outside gene matches: 7. The germline CDR1 and CDR2 sequences are MDHEN and SYDVKM. CDR3 length: 16 amino acids. This CDR3 reads CASSLSQGAGTDTQYF. The CDR3 DNA reads TGTGCCAGCAGTTTGTCACAGGGGGCGGGAACAGATACGCAGTATTTT.

This clonotype was counted many times. The rearrangement uses TRBV5-1 and TRBJ2-5; 8 bases are a match to TRBD2. The V segment lost 2 bases and the J segment 3 bases; nucleotides outside the gene matches: 3. CDR1 is SGHRS, CDR2 YFSETQ, per germline. The CDR3 covers 14 residues. CDR3 sequence: CASSLAGVEETQYF. CDR3 DNA sequence: TGCGCCAGCAGCTTAGCGGGAGTAGAAGAGACCCAGTACTTC.

This chain joins TRBV27 and TRBJ2-5; the D is unclear. Per the germline V gene, CDR1 is MNHEY and CDR2 is SMNVEV (reference sequence). The CDR3 runs 14 residues. V was cut by 3 bases and J by 5 bases, with 13 bases left in between. Here the CDR3 reads CASSFGRRSETQYF. The CDR3 DNA reads as TGTGCCAGCAGTTTTGGCCGTCGCTCGGAGACCCAGTACTTC.

This clonotype came up many times. V gene TRBV7-6 combines with J gene TRBJ2-7; D is perhaps TRBD1 or TRBD2 (5 bases each). Germline CDR1 is SGHVS and CDR2 is FNYEAQ. This CDR3 comprises 18 residues. Trimming took off 1 base at V and 5 bases at J, with 24 bases between the two ends. The CDR3 nucleotides are TGTGCCAGCAGCTTAGTAACGGGGCCCTCGGGATTTGCCCACGAGCAGTACTTC. Translating gives CASSLVTGPSGFAHEQYF.

This clonotype was counted at least ten times. The genes are TRBV11-2 and TRBJ2-1; TRBD2 matches at 8 bases. The CDR3 extends over 16 amino acids. J gave up 5 bases and V 4 bases, and 10 bases lay outside the gene matches. Looked up from germline, CDR1 is SGHAT and CDR2 is FQNNGV. The CDR3 loop is CASSSLVAGSNNEQFF. In DNA form, the CDR3 reads TGTGCCAGCAGCTCGCTAGTAGCGGGATCTAACAATGAGCAGTTCTTC.

V usage is TRBV7-9 and J usage is TRBJ1-5, with TRBD1 matching over 7 bases. V lost 5 bases, J lost 5 bases, and 3 bases stayed unmatched. Germline V gives CDR1 SEHNR, CDR2 FQNEAQ (reference sequence). The CDR3 covers 13 residues. The CDR3 nucleotides read TGTGCCAGCAGCATCGGACAGGATCAGCCCCAGCATTTT. Amino acids: CASSIGQDQPQHF.

This clonotype was observed many times. The gene calls are TRBV7-8 and TRBJ2-1; 13 bases align to TRBD2. Germline CDR1 is SGHVS and CDR2 is FQNEAQ. The ends lost 5 bases at V and 5 bases at J; junction bases unmatched: 6. This CDR3 has 16 amino acids. The CDR3 DNA reads TGTGCCAGCAGCCTGGGACTAGCGGGATCGGACAATGAGCAGTTCTTC. Translation: CASSLGLAGSDNEQFF.

The chain employs TRBV5-5 and TRBJ2-6, with D hard to call. Germline lookup yields CDR1 SGHKS and CDR2 YYEKEE (reference sequence). Trimming stripped 0 bases from V and 5 bases from J, with 18 bases between. This CDR3 has 18 residues. In DNA form, the CDR3 reads TGTGCCAGCAGCTTGGTTGGTCTGCCCTCTAACCGGGCCAACGTCCTGACTTTC. Protein: CASSLVGLPSNRANVLTF. The complete variable domain, with remaining parts taken from reference TRBV5-5 and TRBJ2-6, reads DAGVTQSPTHLIKTRGQQVTLRCSPISGHKSVSWYQQVLGQGPQFIFQYYEKEERGRGNFPDRFSARQFPNYSSELNVNALLLGDSALYLCASSLVGLPSNRANVLTFGAGSRLTVL.

This clonotype was seen repeatedly, ten times or more. The chain recombines TRBV9 with TRBJ2-3; D gene ambiguous. Germline CDR1 and CDR2: SGDLS and YYNGEE. This CDR3 comprises 13 residues. V was clipped by 1 base and J by 7 bases, with 10 bases between them. CDR3 protein: CASSVRDGNTQYF. The CDR3 DNA is TGTGCCAGCAGCGTACGTGACGGAAATACGCAGTATTTT.

The rearrangement uses TRBV7-2 and TRBJ2-7; 8 nucleotides match TRBD1. The CDR3 has 14 residues. Trimming took 5 bases from V and 2 from J; bases not matched to a gene: 5. CDR1 is SGHTA, CDR2 FQGNSA, per germline. The CDR3 nucleotides read TGTGCCAGCAGCACGCGGACAGGGCCCTACGAGCAGTACTTC. It is translated as CASSTRTGPYEQYF.

At least ten counts were recorded for this clonotype. The chain recombines TRBV9 with TRBJ2-7; a weak D match, TRBD2 (5 bases). This CDR3 is 15 amino acids long. V lost 1 base and J 3 bases, leaving 14 bases between the germline ends. Germline CDR1 and CDR2: SGDLS and YYNGEE. CDR3 residues: CASSVRPGESYEQYF. The CDR3 nucleotides are TGTGCCAGCAGCGTACGGCCCGGGGAGAGCTACGAGCAGTACTTC.

This clonotype appeared a few times. The chain is built from TRBV5-6 and TRBJ2-1, with D hard to call. CDR3 length: 17 amino acids. The V gene lost 4 bases and the J gene lost 0 bases, with 17 bases spanning the gap. Germline CDR1 reads SGHDT; CDR2 reads YYEEEE. The CDR3 DNA reads TGTGCCAGCAGCCTCTCCCTGGTGACGAGCTCCTACAATGAGCAGTTCTTC. It translates to CASSLSLVTSSYNEQFF.

This clonotype was seen repeatedly, ten times or more. V is TRBV5-1 and J is TRBJ2-7, with TRBD2 identical over 11 bases. This CDR3 is built from 16 residues. CDR1 and CDR2 from the germline V gene are SGHRS and YFSETQ. J lost 5 bases, V lost 1 base, and 8 bases had no gene match. CDR3 nucleotide sequence: TGCGCCAGCAGCTTGATGACTAGCGGGAAGGGGAACGAGCAGTACTTC. This sequence encodes CASSLMTSGKGNEQYF.

This clonotype was observed many times. The J gene is TRBJ2-2, the V gene TRBV28; D assignment may be TRBD1 or TRBD2 (5 bases each). From germline, CDR1 is MDHEN and CDR2 SYDVKM. CDR3 length: 14 amino acids. With 7 bases removed from V and 3 bases from J, the gap between germline ends came to 12 bases. In DNA, the CDR3 is TGTGCCAGCACCGAGGGACCTCACACCGGGGAGCTGTTTTTT. Translating it yields CASTEGPHTGELFF. Full variable domain (missing parts from reference TRBV28 and TRBJ2-2): DVKVTQSSRYLVKRTGEKVFLECVQDMDHENMFWYRQDPGLGLRLIYFSYDVKMKEKGDIPEGYSVSREKKERFSLILESASTNQTSMYLCASTEGPHTGELFFGEGSRLTVL.

In its sample, this clonotype was seen a few times. The genes are TRBV6-2 or TRBV6-3 and TRBJ2-2; 15 nucleotides match TRBD2. Germline assignment: CDR1 MNHEY and CDR2 SVGEGT. The CDR3 sequence is 19 residues long. The V segment lost 5 bases and the J segment 6 bases; nucleotides outside the gene matches: 13. This CDR3 is CASSRHPGLAGGGPGELFF. DNA of the CDR3: TGTGCCAGCAGTCGACATCCGGGACTAGCGGGAGGAGGTCCCGGGGAGCTGTTTTTT.

This clonotype was counted only a few times. The chain links TRBV7-9 to TRBJ2-1, with D perhaps matching TRBD1 or TRBD2 (5 bases each). The V gene lost 6 bases and the J gene lost 0 bases, with 12 bases spanning the gap. Germline loops: CDR1 SEHNR, CDR2 FQNEAQ (reference sequence). This CDR3 region has 15 residues. In nucleotides, the CDR3 is TGTGCCAGCAGTAAAGGGACCTACTCCTACAATGAGCAGTTCTTC. Encoded protein: CASSKGTYSYNEQFF. The full variable domain, in which reference TRBV7-9 and TRBJ2-1 provide the parts outside the CDR3, is DTGVSQNPRHKITKRGQNVTFRCDPISEHNRLYWYRQTLGQGPEFLTYFQNEAQLEKSRLLSDRFSAERPKGSFSTLEIQRTEQGDSAMYLCASSKGTYSYNEQFFGPGTRLTVL.

The CDR3 DNA reads as TGTGCCAGCGGGCTGGGTGCAACTAATGAAAAACTGTTTTTT. Its protein product is CASGLGATNEKLFF. This chain joins TRBV27 and TRBJ1-4; the D is unclear. The CDR3 extends over 14 amino acids. Germline V gene data show CDR1 as MNHEY and CDR2 as SMNVEV (reference sequence). Trimming stripped 8 bases from V and 0 bases from J, with 10 bases between.

The CDR3 region has the DNA TGTGCCAGCAGCTTAAGTACGACTAGCGGGAGCAATGAGCAGTTCTTC. This translates into CASSLSTTSGSNEQFF. This rearrangement joins TRBV7-9 to TRBJ2-1; 12 bases match TRBD2. The CDR3 loop spans 16 amino acids. Germline V gene lookup returns CDR1 SEHNR and CDR2 FQNEAQ (reference sequence). Unmatched junction bases numbered 5, after V lost 2 bases and J lost 6 bases.

This clonotype has at least ten counts. One end of the junction fails to match germline, which may point to a read error. Here the CDR3 DNA reads TGTGCCAGCAGTATTCAGCGGGAGTGGAACTTC. This sequence encodes CASSIQREWNF. This rearrangement joins TRBV28 to TRBJ2-7; TRBD2 agrees at 8 bases. The germline V gene has CDR1 MDHEN and CDR2 SYDVKM. There are 11 residues in the CDR3.